Each of the 20 T cell receptor beta chains below was sequenced from the same sample in a study of blood T cell repertoires in COVID-19. Assay: immunoSEQ multiplex PCR; the TCRdb copy retains only in-frame clones and omits some. The sample consists of fewer than 70,000 clones, approximately 83% of them appearing once. Material for sequencing was peripheral blood. These receptor sequences come from a man aged 40-49 years with COVID-19, enrolled during active disease.

This rearrangement joins TRBV12-2 to TRBJ1-2; TRBD1 is the table's D call, not checked against the DNA. TRBV12-2 is reported as a pseudogene. The CDR3 is 14 amino acids. In DNA form, the CDR3 reads TGTGCAAGTCGATTGACAGGGTTCCCAGTTGGCTACACCTTC. Protein product: CASRLTGFPVGYTF.

This clone has more than one count but fewer than ten. The chain uses TRBV7-3 and TRBJ1-3; 8 bases fit TRBD1. The junction had 3 bases not matched to a gene; V was cut back by 2 bases and J by 3 bases. The CDR3 has 15 amino acids. Per germline, CDR1 SGHTA and CDR2 FQGTGA. The chain's CDR3 is CASSLSGGFGNTIYF. CDR3 DNA: TGTGCCAGCAGCTTATCAGGGGGCTTTGGAAACACCATATATTTT.

The chain uses TRBV5-1 and TRBJ1-1; D may be TRBD1 (6 bases). CDR1 and CDR2 (germline): SGHRS, YFSETQ. This CDR3 spans 14 amino acids. V was pared by 6 bases and J by 7 bases, with 19 bases between. The CDR3 nucleotides read TGCGCCAGCAACCTAGGGGGGGCGAGGGATGAAGCTTTCTTT. Amino acids: CASNLGGARDEAFF.

The chain joins TRBV6-6 to TRBJ1-1, with D hard to call. The CDR3 has 13 amino acids. Trimming cost V 4 bases and J 1 base, with 7 bases left between them. Germline V gene lookup returns CDR1 MNHNY and CDR2 SVGAGI (reference sequence). The CDR3 protein is CASSSSGNTEAFF. DNA for the CDR3: TGTGCCAGCAGTTCATCAGGGAACACTGAAGCTTTCTTT.

V gene TRBV5-1 combines with J gene TRBJ2-3; TRBD1 might be the D (5 bases). Germline CDR1 is SGHRS and CDR2 is YFSETQ. This CDR3 spans 14 amino acids. Trimming removed 4 bases at V and 0 bases at J, with 9 bases between. The CDR3 coding sequence is TGCGCCAGCAGCAACACAGGTAGCACAGATACGCAGTATTTT. Its translation: CASSNTGSTDTQYF.

This clone was detected a few times. The chain employs TRBV5-1 and TRBJ1-2; D is undetermined. The CDR3 length is 13 residues. Trimming left V 0 bases short and J 12 bases short, with 15 bases between. Per germline, CDR1 SGHRS and CDR2 YFSETQ. The CDR3 DNA reads TGCGCCAGCAGCTTGGACAGCCAGCACGAACACACCTTC. Its protein product is CASSLDSQHEHTF. Filled out from reference TRBV5-1 and TRBJ1-2, the complete variable domain reads KAGVTQTPRYLIKTRGQQVTLSCSPISGHRSVSWYQQTPGQGLQFLFEYFSETQRNKGNFPGRFSGRQFSNSRSEMNVSTLELGDSALYLCASSLDSQHEHTFGSGTRLTVV.

The J gene is TRBJ2-2, the V gene TRBV2, with D possibly being TRBD2 (5 bases). The germline V gene encodes CDR1 SNHLY and CDR2 FYNNEI. Trimming removed 4 bases at V and 7 bases at J, with 10 bases between. This CDR3 contains 13 residues. The CDR3 is CASSGEWSGELFF. DNA of the CDR3: TGTGCCAGCAGTGGGGAGTGGAGCGGGGAGCTGTTTTTT.

V gene TRBV11-2 combines with J gene TRBJ2-6; 7 nucleotides align to TRBD1. Germline CDR1 SGHAT, CDR2 FQNNGV. J gave up 0 bases and V 5 bases, and 4 bases lay outside the gene matches. This CDR3 spans 16 amino acids. The CDR3 nucleotides read TGTGCCAGCAGCACCCGGGACAGCTCTGGGGCCAACGTCCTGACTTTC. It encodes CASSTRDSSGANVLTF. The variable domain in full, with the rest retrieved from reference TRBV11-2 and TRBJ2-6, is EAGVAQSPRYKIIEKRQSVAFWCNPISGHATLYWYQQILGQGPKLLIQFQNNGVVDDSQLPKDRFSAERLKGVDSTLKIQPAKLEDSAVYLCASSTRDSSGANVLTFGAGSRLTVL.

V gene TRBV5-1 combines with J gene TRBJ2-2; 8 bases map to TRBD2. V dropped 7 bases and J dropped 1; count of bases not matched to a gene: 9. The germline V gene encodes CDR1 SGHRS and CDR2 YFSETQ. This CDR3 has 16 residues. Here the CDR3 reads CASVGTGTRNTGELFF. The CDR3, as DNA: TGCGCCAGCGTAGGAACCGGGACTAGGAACACCGGGGAGCTGTTTTTT.

J is TRBJ1-2 and V is TRBV19, with D possibly TRBD1 on 5 matching bases. This CDR3 has 12 residues. CDR1 and CDR2 (germline): LNHDA, SQIVND (reference sequence). The V gene lost 0 bases and the J gene lost 10 bases, with 9 bases spanning the gap. For the CDR3, the DNA is TGTGCCAGTAGTATAGACAGGGTTTACTACACCTTC. Encoded protein: CASSIDRVYYTF.

This chain joins TRBV2 and TRBJ2-7; D remains unclear. This CDR3 spans 15 amino acids. With 5 bases removed from V and 0 bases from J, the gap between germline ends came to 14 bases. Looked up from germline, CDR1 is SNHLY and CDR2 is FYNNEI. CDR3 coding DNA: TGTGCCAGCAGTCCCGAGCTTTCCCCCTCCTACGAGCAGTACTTC. Its protein product is CASSPELSPSYEQYF.

This clone was observed a handful of times. The rearrangement links TRBV4-2 to TRBJ1-5; the match to TRBD1 covers 7 bases. CDR1 LGHNA and CDR2 YNFKEQ come from the germline V gene. The CDR3 loop spans 15 amino acids. V gave up 6 bases and J gave up 0 bases; unmatched junction bases: 5. The CDR3: CASSQQGTSNQPQHF. The CDR3 DNA is TGTGCCAGCAGTCAACAGGGGACTAGCAATCAGCCCCAGCATTTT.

V is TRBV7-9 and J is TRBJ2-2, with unresolved D. V dropped 0 bases and J dropped 6 bases, with 8 bases sitting between them. Germline CDR1 and CDR2: SEHNR and FQNEAQ (reference sequence). The CDR3 is made up of 14 amino acids. The CDR3 sequence is CASSLALRSGELFF. CDR3 nucleotide sequence: TGTGCCAGCAGCTTAGCCCTAAGATCCGGGGAGCTGTTTTTT.

The V gene is TRBV12-5, the J gene TRBJ1-5, with 7 bases aligning to TRBD1. The length of the CDR3 is 14 residues. V trimming: 6 bases; J trimming: 6 bases; junction bases outside the gene matches: 8. The germline CDR1 and CDR2 sequences are LGHNT and FRNRAP. The CDR3 loop is CASGDRDSSQPQHF. For the CDR3, the DNA is TGTGCTAGTGGAGACAGGGACAGTAGTCAGCCCCAGCATTTT.

The chain couples TRBV30 to TRBJ1-6; 7 nucleotides line up with TRBD1. J lost 5 bases, V lost 0 bases, and 7 bases had no gene match. CDR1 is GTSNPN, CDR2 SVGIG, per germline (reference sequence). This CDR3 has 16 residues. This CDR3 reads CAWSVGGGLNNSPLHF. The CDR3 bases are TGTGCCTGGAGTGTTGGAGGGGGCCTAAATAATTCACCCCTCCACTTT.

This clone is a singleton in its sample. This chain links TRBV18 with TRBJ2-7; no clear D. Germline CDR1 KGHSH, CDR2 LQKENI. Trimming took off 2 bases at V and 4 bases at J, with 15 bases between the two ends. CDR3 length: 15 amino acids. CDR3 sequence: CASSPVGQVFYEQYF. CDR3 DNA sequence: TGTGCCAGCTCACCAGTCGGTCAGGTTTTTTACGAGCAGTACTTC.

This chain links TRBV9 with TRBJ1-3; D gene uncertain. Germline CDR1 and CDR2: SGDLS and YYNGEE. The length of the CDR3 is 15 residues. V dropped 1 base and J dropped 0 bases, with 8 bases sitting between them. CDR3 loop: CASSVTGSSGNTIYF. CDR3 nucleotides: TGTGCCAGCAGCGTAACGGGGTCCTCTGGAAACACCATATATTTT.

This chain uses TRBV3-1 (or the pseudogene TRBV3-2) with TRBJ1-5; a weak D match, TRBD1 (5 bases). The CDR3 contains 16 residues. Trimming removed 0 bases from V and 6 bases from J, with 15 bases in between. Germline-derived CDR1 and CDR2 are LGHDT and YNNKEL (reference sequence). The CDR3 nucleotides read TGTGCCAGCAGCCAAGAGTCAGGGCCAAGGGCTCAGCCCCAGCATTTT. It yields the protein CASSQESGPRAQPQHF.

This clone was found a few times. The chain has TRBV10-2 and TRBJ2-5, with a tentative D call TRBD2 (6 bases). V shed 3 bases and J shed 1 base, with 21 bases lying between them. Germline V gene lookup returns CDR1 WSHSY and CDR2 SAAADI. There are 18 residues in the CDR3. CDR3 DNA: TGCGCCAGCAGTGAATTGGTTCCTTTGCGGGGAAGCCAAGAGACCCAGTACTTC. This codes for CASSELVPLRGSQETQYF.

This clone was seen a single time. This chain uses TRBV18 with TRBJ1-1, with a tentative D call TRBD1 (5 bases). Germline CDR1 KGHSH, CDR2 LQKENI. With 0 bases removed from V and 5 bases from J, the gap between germline ends came to 16 bases. There are 16 residues in the CDR3. CDR3 nucleotide sequence: TGTGCCAGCTCACCACCGGGGGAGGGTGTGAGAACTGAAGCTTTCTTT. Translated, it gives CASSPPGEGVRTEAFF.